The rows below give T cell receptor beta chains drawn from one sample of a study of T-cell reconstitution after alpha-beta-depleted transplantation in children. TCRdb re-derived calls from the PCR reads in MiXCR, one entry per CDR3 protein. Among about 360,000 distinct CDR3 sequences listed, 10% to 15% were seen once. Sequences were derived from PBMCs, sampled from the stem cell graft. These receptors were taken from a human donor who donated a stem cell graft to a child with Fanconi anemia. Both conserved end residues are part of each CDR3. The D gene is left open where the match is weak. Only part of the rows carry a size: once, few, many, or a class if the clone is expanded.

j_gene: TRBJ2-3; d_gene: -; v_gene: TRBV4-2; abundance: few; CDR3aa: CASSQDPQGRTDTQYF; CDR3nt: TGTGCCAGCAGCCAAGATCCGCAGGGACGCACAGATACGCAGTATTTT
j_gene: TRBJ1-5; d_gene: -; v_gene: TRBV2; abundance: -; CDR3aa: CASSQGNGQPQHF; CDR3nt: TGTGCCAGCAGTCAGGGTAACGGTCAGCCCCAGCATTTT
j_gene: TRBJ2-3; d_gene: -; v_gene: TRBV11-2; abundance: many; CDR3aa: CASGSAGVPDTQYF; CDR3nt: TGTGCCAGTGGGTCGGCTGGCGTTCCAGATACGCAGTATTTT
j_gene: TRBJ2-3; d_gene: -; v_gene: TRBV6-1; abundance: many; CDR3aa: CASSERAGGSRTDTQYF; CDR3nt: TGTGCCAGCAGTGAAAGGGCAGGGGGGTCTCGCACAGATACGCAGTATTTT
j_gene: TRBJ1-1; d_gene: -; v_gene: TRBV4-3; abundance: few; CDR3aa: CASSQGDFGTEAFF; CDR3nt: TGCGCCAGCAGCCAAGGGGACTTCGGCACTGAAGCTTTCTTT
j_gene: TRBJ2-3; d_gene: -; v_gene: TRBV12-3/TRBV12-4; abundance: -; CDR3aa: CASSLGPGGRDTQYF; CDR3nt: TGTGCCAGCAGTTTAGGGCCAGGGGGGAGAGATACGCAGTATTTT
j_gene: TRBJ2-1; d_gene: -; v_gene: TRBV18; abundance: few; CDR3aa: CASSPPTGKNEQFF; CDR3nt: TGTGCCAGCTCACCACCGACGGGGAAAAATGAGCAGTTCTTC
j_gene: TRBJ1-3; d_gene: -; v_gene: TRBV4-2; abundance: many; CDR3aa: CASSAQGSVEGNTIYF; CDR3nt: TGTGCCAGCAGCGCTCAGGGTTCGGTCGAAGGAAACACCATATATTTT
j_gene: TRBJ2-3; d_gene: TRBD2; v_gene: TRBV12-3/TRBV12-4; abundance: -; CDR3aa: CASSHRGAGGTDTQYF; CDR3nt: TGTGCCAGCAGCCATCGGGGCGCGGGGGGCACAGATACGCAGTATTTT
j_gene: TRBJ2-2; d_gene: -; v_gene: TRBV5-6; abundance: many; CDR3aa: CASSPSRAGKAGELFF; CDR3nt: TGTGCCAGCAGCCCCTCGAGGGCCGGGAAGGCCGGGGAGCTGTTTTTT
j_gene: TRBJ2-3; d_gene: -; v_gene: TRBV7-9; abundance: -; CDR3aa: CASSSDRSSTDTQYF; CDR3nt: TGTGCCAGCAGCTCGGACAGATCTAGCACAGATACGCAGTATTTT
j_gene: TRBJ2-7; d_gene: -; v_gene: TRBV12-3/TRBV12-4; abundance: -; CDR3aa: CASSEPPQPYEQYF; CDR3nt: TGTGCCAGCAGCGAGCCACCGCAACCCTACGAGCAGTACTTC
j_gene: TRBJ2-2; d_gene: -; v_gene: TRBV6-5; abundance: many; CDR3aa: CASSFGSGATGELFF; CDR3nt: TGTGCCAGCAGTTTCGGTAGTGGGGCGACCGGGGAGCTGTTTTTT
j_gene: TRBJ2-5; d_gene: -; v_gene: TRBV5-1; abundance: few; CDR3aa: CASSFGENGETQYF; CDR3nt: TGCGCCAGCAGCTTCGGGGAGAACGGGGAGACCCAGTACTTC
j_gene: TRBJ1-4; d_gene: TRBD1; v_gene: TRBV16; abundance: many; CDR3aa: CASSYGQGNEKLFF; CDR3nt: TGTGCCAGCAGCTATGGACAGGGGAATGAAAAACTGTTTTTT
j_gene: TRBJ2-4; d_gene: -; v_gene: TRBV20-1; abundance: -; CDR3aa: CSARGLGGAKNIQYF; CDR3nt: TGCAGTGCTAGGGGACTGGGGGGAGCCAAAAACATTCAGTACTTC
j_gene: TRBJ2-3; d_gene: TRBD2; v_gene: TRBV6-2/TRBV6-3; abundance: many; CDR3aa: CASRAGGPNTQYF; CDR3nt: TGTGCCAGCAGGGCGGGGGGGCCGAATACGCAGTATTTT
j_gene: TRBJ2-1; d_gene: -; v_gene: TRBV20-1; abundance: many; CDR3aa: CSARRGFDEQFF; CDR3nt: TGCAGTGCTAGGCGAGGGTTTGATGAGCAGTTCTTC